This T cell receptor beta chain stems from a study of CD8+CD57+ T cells in acquired aplastic anemia. The study, taken as a whole, reports: Overlapping CD8+ CDR3 repertoires of patients and controls contained under 35 shared sequences.

About this clonotype itself: Its matching antigen is unknown.

Profiles of TCR beta VDJ and CDR3 were generated from a genomic DNA template. TCRdb reprocessed the reads via MiXCR and lists one record per CDR3 protein. This sample has about 180,000 distinct CDR3 sequences, with around 48% found just once. The V gene lost 1 base and the J gene lost 3 bases, with 15 bases spanning the gap. The CDR3 spans 17 residues. Flow cytometry had shown expanded CD8+CD57+ cells in the patients chosen for sequencing. Patient blood was sampled before any therapy had been received. The sequence was obtained from a human donor with aplastic anemia. The sample taken for sequencing was sorted CD4+, CD8+, or CD8+CD57+ T cells (not recorded which) from PBMCs. The chain combines TRBV12-3 or TRBV12-4 with TRBJ1-4; D gene uncertain. Here the CDR3 DNA reads TGTGCCAGCAGTTTAGGGGCGGGATCTTGGGCTAATGAAAAACTGTTTTTT. It is translated as CASSLGAGSWANEKLFF.